Listed here are 17 T cell receptor beta chains from one sample, sequenced in a study of T cells in Graves' hyperthyroidism and ophthalmopathy. RNA transcripts provided the source from which TCR beta CDR3 regions were amplified. First-round RT-PCR with HTBI primers amplified the TCR CDR3 region. TCRdb itself ran the multiplex PCR reads through MiXCR, one entry per CDR3 protein. The sample includes some 620,000 distinct CDR3 sequences, under 20% of them seen just once. Sequenced sample: blood. The receptor source for this set is a woman aged 25 to 45 with Graves' hyperthyroidism.

The V call is TRBV20-1, the J call TRBJ2-7, with TRBD2 matching 8 bases. The germline gives CDR1 DFQATT, CDR2 SNEGSKA (reference sequence). V lost 6 bases, J lost 0 bases, and 7 bases stayed unmatched. The CDR3 contains 14 residues. Here the CDR3 DNA reads TGCAGTGCCCTTGGGCTAGCGGGCTCCTACGAGCAGTACTTC. As protein: CSALGLAGSYEQYF.

The sample holds many counts of this clonotype. The J gene is TRBJ2-5, the V gene TRBV12-3 or TRBV12-4; 10 positions match TRBD2. With V trimmed by 4 bases and J by 4 bases, 6 bases remained unmatched. The CDR3 spans 15 residues. CDR3 bases: TGTGCCAGCAGTTCCCGAATAGCGGGAGGAGAGACCCAGTACTTC. Translating it yields CASSSRIAGGETQYF.

This clonotype occurred many times. V usage is TRBV5-4 and J usage is TRBJ2-5, with TRBD2 identical over 11 bases. After removal of 3 bases from V and 4 bases from J, the junction contained 5 bases not matched to a gene. CDR1 SGHNT and CDR2 YYREEE come from the germline V gene (reference sequence). The CDR3 covers 15 residues. The CDR3, as DNA: TGTGCCAGCAGCTCGTTAGCGGGAGGGGGAGAGACCCAGTACTTC. As protein: CASSSLAGGGETQYF.

This chain links TRBV28 with TRBJ2-7, with D hard to call. Trimming pared 3 bases from V and 1 base from J, leaving 7 bases between. The CDR3 has 13 residues. Germline CDR1 MDHEN, CDR2 SYDVKM. CDR3 sequence reads: CASSFWRSYEQYF. CDR3 nucleotides: TGTGCCAGCAGTTTTTGGAGATCCTACGAGCAGTACTTC.

This clonotype appeared a few times. This chain joins TRBV4-3 and TRBJ2-1; 11 bases agree with TRBD2. The CDR3 totals 16 residues. V shed 6 bases, J shed 0 bases, and the junction held 4 bases outside the gene matches. Germline V gene data show CDR1 as LGHNA and CDR2 as YSLEER. The DNA for the CDR3 is TGCGCCAGCAGACCTAGCGGGGGGAGCTCCTACAATGAGCAGTTCTTC. The encoded protein is CASRPSGGSSYNEQFF.

This clonotype appeared many times. The chain has TRBV12-3 or TRBV12-4 and TRBJ2-3; the D gene is possibly TRBD1 (6 bases). Deletions cut 6 bases from V and 4 bases from J, with 14 bases between. The CDR3 is made up of 14 amino acids. DNA for the CDR3: TGTGCCAGCAGCCCCAGGGGCCCCGCAGATACGCAGTATTTT. It yields the protein CASSPRGPADTQYF.

This clonotype was seen repeatedly, ten times or more. V and J are TRBV28 and TRBJ1-2; the match to TRBD1 covers 7 bases. The CDR3 sequence is 15 residues long. V dropped 1 base and J dropped 7; count of bases not matched to a gene: 9. Germline lookup yields CDR1 MDHEN and CDR2 SYDVKM. Here the CDR3 reads CASSLYEGADGGYTF. Here the CDR3 DNA reads TGTGCCAGCAGTTTATACGAGGGGGCGGACGGTGGCTACACCTTC.

In its sample, this clonotype was seen many times. The V gene is TRBV27, the J gene TRBJ2-7; 10 nucleotides match TRBD2. CDR1 is MNHEY, CDR2 SMNVEV, per germline (reference sequence). The CDR3 loop spans 15 amino acids. V shed 3 bases and J 2 bases; nucleotides not matched to a gene: 4. The DNA of the CDR3 is TGTGCCAGCAGTTTCGGACTAGCGGTTACCTACGAGCAGTACTTC. Protein: CASSFGLAVTYEQYF.

The chain combines TRBV28 with TRBJ2-2; D may correspond to TRBD1 or TRBD2 (5 bases each). V dropped 8 bases and J dropped 3 bases, with 19 bases sitting between them. CDR1 and CDR2 (germline): MDHEN, SYDVKM. The CDR3 loop spans 16 amino acids. CDR3 region: CASGLKMGVYTGELFF. CDR3 DNA sequence: TGTGCCAGCGGATTAAAAATGGGGGTTTACACCGGGGAGCTGTTTTTT.

This clonotype was picked up many times. V is TRBV12-3 or TRBV12-4 and J is TRBJ2-7; weak D call: TRBD1 (6 bases). V lost 3 bases and J 2 bases, leaving 8 bases between the germline ends. The CDR3 covers 13 residues. The CDR3 DNA is TGTGCCAGCAGTTTGGGGACAACCTACGAGCAGTACTTC. Residues: CASSLGTTYEQYF.

Worth noting for this clonotype: The junction and the germline gene differ at one end; a read error may be behind it. The V and J genes are TRBV12-3 or TRBV12-4 and TRBJ1-4; 7 bases are shared with TRBD1. The CDR3 runs 13 residues. The CDR3 coding sequence is TGTGCCAGCAGTTGGGGGACAGATGAAAGACTGTTTTTT. Protein sequence: CASSWGTDERLFF.

This clonotype has more than one count but fewer than ten. The rearrangement links TRBV20-1 to TRBJ2-5; D may be TRBD1 or TRBD2 (5 bases each). CDR3 size: 12 residues. Germline CDR1 reads DFQATT; CDR2 reads SNEGSKA (reference sequence). Deletions cut 1 base from V and 5 bases from J, with 8 bases between. CDR3 sequence reads: CSARGGTETQYF. The CDR3 nucleotides are TGCAGTGCTAGAGGTGGGACCGAGACCCAGTACTTC.

The sample holds a few counts of this clonotype. V and J are TRBV5-1 and TRBJ2-3; 7 nucleotides line up with TRBD2. V lost 1 base and J lost 0; bases outside the gene matches: 5. The CDR3 totals 16 residues. Germline V gene sequence: CDR1 SGHRS, CDR2 YFSETQ. CDR3 bases: TGCGCCAGCAGCTTGAGCCTAGCGGTGAGCACAGATACGCAGTATTTT. It yields the protein CASSLSLAVSTDTQYF.

This clonotype was recorded many times. The chain carries TRBV7-9 and TRBJ2-1; 7 bases map to TRBD1. The CDR3 loop spans 15 amino acids. Per the germline V gene, CDR1 is SEHNR and CDR2 is FQNEAQ (reference sequence). The J segment lost 2 bases and the V segment lost 7 bases, leaving 8 bases of the junction unmatched. CDR3 loop: CASKPTGTTYNEQFF. The CDR3 DNA follows: TGTGCCAGCAAGCCGACAGGGACGACCTACAATGAGCAGTTCTTC.

This clonotype was recorded many times. This sequence joins TRBV7-8 and TRBJ1-1; possibly TRBD1 for D (5 bases). V was pared by 0 bases and J by 1 base, with 15 bases between. The CDR3 sequence is 17 residues long. Germline CDR1 and CDR2: SGHVS and FQNEAQ. As DNA, the CDR3 is TGTGCCAGCAGCTTAGCCGCCTTTGGACATCCGAACACTGAAGCTTTCTTT. This sequence encodes CASSLAAFGHPNTEAFF.

This clonotype turned up a few times. This chain connects TRBV5-8 to TRBJ1-6; the D is unclear. CDR3 length equals 16 residues. The germline V and J ends were trimmed by 2 bases and 7 bases, with 16 bases remaining between them. In germline, CDR1 is SGHTS, CDR2 YDEGEE. In DNA form, the CDR3 reads TGTGCCAGCAGCTTATATGTCGGCGGAACCAATTCACCCCTCCACTTT. Protein product: CASSLYVGGTNSPLHF.

V usage is TRBV15 and J usage is TRBJ2-1, with D tentatively TRBD2 (5 bases). V lost 5 bases and J 5 bases, leaving 13 bases between the germline ends. Germline CDR1 and CDR2: LNHNV and YYDKDF (reference sequence). This CDR3 is 14 amino acids long. The CDR3 DNA reads TGTGCCACCAGCGCCCAAGCGGCAAACAATGAGCAGTTCTTC. Translating gives CATSAQAANNEQFF.